The source of this T cell receptor (beta chain) is a study of blood T cell repertoires in COVID-19. In the study overall: Sources were T cells, B-cell-depleted T cells, or PBMCs; the material itself was cDNA or gDNA.

In the authors' workflow: Estimated nucleated cell counts came from reference gene primer amplification. TCRdb's table, derived via immunoSEQ multiplex PCR, lists solely in-frame clones and lacks some. The D gene and trimming were derived from the DNA, and the V and J assignments and clone size from that table. The sample includes some 250,000 clones, approximately 86% of them seen just once. Looked up from germline, CDR1 is LGHDT and CDR2 is YNNKEL (reference sequence). The CDR3 spans 15 residues. V trimming: 4 bases; J trimming: 6 bases; junction bases outside the gene matches: 5. The sample consisted of peripheral blood. This sequence joins TRBV3-1 (or the pseudogene TRBV3-2) and TRBJ2-3; TRBD2 matches 12 bases. This TCR derives from a woman in her twenties or thirties with acute or convalescent COVID-19. This CDR3 is CASSPLAGGRDTQYF. The CDR3 nucleotides read TGTGCCAGCAGCCCCCTAGCGGGAGGGCGGGATACGCAGTATTTT.